This is a list of T cell receptor beta chains from one sample in a study of CD8+ T cells in alopecia areata. The protocol was immunoSEQ multiplex PCR, while the TCRdb copy is restricted to in-frame clones and leaves out a portion. This table has about 160,000 clones, approximately 62% appearing once. This specimen consisted of CD4+ T cells sorted from blood, obtained at week 24, from a patient treated with tofacitinib. The receptors stem from a human donor with alopecia areata. Each CDR3 is given without its conserved first and last residue.

j_gene: TRBJ1-1; v_gene: TRBV5-1; CDR3aa: ASSLQGDTEAF
j_gene: TRBJ1-1; v_gene: TRBV6-1; CDR3aa: ASSYPPGSEAF
j_gene: TRBJ2-7; v_gene: TRBV27; CDR3aa: ASSSRDGYEQY
j_gene: TRBJ2-1; v_gene: TRBV29-1; CDR3aa: SVRPSGGANEQF
j_gene: TRBJ2-1; v_gene: TRBV2; CDR3aa: ASSYAGTGEQF
j_gene: TRBJ1-1; v_gene: TRBV29-1; CDR3aa: SAKGRTGEYTEAF
j_gene: TRBJ2-5; v_gene: TRBV23-1; CDR3aa: ASSQPGTGGQETQY
j_gene: TRBJ2-5; v_gene: TRBV6-5; CDR3aa: ASSASHTKETQY
j_gene: TRBJ2-7; v_gene: TRBV19; CDR3aa: ASSGLNSYEQY
j_gene: TRBJ2-7; v_gene: TRBV18; CDR3aa: ASSPTRTPTYEQY
j_gene: TRBJ2-3; v_gene: TRBV5-4; CDR3aa: ASSLDTKPTDTQY
j_gene: TRBJ2-2; v_gene: TRBV2; CDR3aa: ASSEAGTGELF
j_gene: TRBJ1-1; v_gene: TRBV29-1; CDR3aa: SVIRLGDTEAF
j_gene: TRBJ2-7; v_gene: TRBV5-1; CDR3aa: ASRRDAEEQY
j_gene: TRBJ1-5; v_gene: TRBV29-1; CDR3aa: SVGEGNGQPQH
j_gene: TRBJ2-2; v_gene: TRBV2; CDR3aa: ASRPPLVANTGELF
j_gene: TRBJ1-2; v_gene: TRBV29-1; CDR3aa: SVGIGLGYT
j_gene: TRBJ2-5; v_gene: TRBV29-1; CDR3aa: SVGRETQY
j_gene: TRBJ1-2; v_gene: TRBV27; CDR3aa: ASSLGRAYGYT
j_gene: TRBJ1-2; v_gene: TRBV7-9; CDR3aa: ASSYRPGQNYGYT
j_gene: TRBJ2-3; v_gene: TRBV10-3; CDR3aa: AISPGPLTDTQY
j_gene: TRBJ2-7; v_gene: TRBV5-6; CDR3aa: ASSTTPGQGYEQY
j_gene: TRBJ2-1; v_gene: TRBV30; CDR3aa: AWSGQTQQF
j_gene: TRBJ2-7; v_gene: TRBV29-1; CDR3aa: SVDSSGTGGYEQY
j_gene: TRBJ1-5; v_gene: TRBV7-9; CDR3aa: ASTTGSSQPQH
j_gene: TRBJ2-5; v_gene: TRBV29-1; CDR3aa: SVDKAAQETQY
j_gene: TRBJ1-5; v_gene: TRBV5-1; CDR3aa: ASSSGTGGQPQH
j_gene: TRBJ2-4; v_gene: TRBV30; CDR3aa: AWSVGLAQY
j_gene: TRBJ1-4; v_gene: TRBV5-1; CDR3aa: ASSFGTGAKEKLF
j_gene: TRBJ1-2; v_gene: TRBV18; CDR3aa: ASSPRGTVYGYT
j_gene: TRBJ2-7; v_gene: TRBV30; CDR3aa: AWSVVRGFASEQY
j_gene: TRBJ1-6; v_gene: TRBV5-1; CDR3aa: ASSLDGGRSLH
j_gene: TRBJ1-6; v_gene: TRBV19; CDR3aa: ASSIRHNSPLH
j_gene: TRBJ2-6; v_gene: TRBV7-9; CDR3aa: ASSLEVASSGANVLT
j_gene: TRBJ2-6; v_gene: TRBV10-3; CDR3aa: ATREGLSGANVLT
j_gene: TRBJ2-3; v_gene: TRBV29-1; CDR3aa: SVGLAGGTDTQY
j_gene: TRBJ2-5; v_gene: TRBV5-1; CDR3aa: ASSLAPETQY
j_gene: TRBJ1-4; v_gene: TRBV11-2; CDR3aa: ASSLGGTTGEKLF
j_gene: TRBJ2-3; v_gene: TRBV6-6; CDR3aa: ASRIAGGRTDTQY
j_gene: TRBJ1-3; v_gene: TRBV4-1; CDR3aa: ASSQDLGAVDSSGNTIY
j_gene: TRBJ1-1; v_gene: TRBV25-1; CDR3aa: ASRPPGTGSGGEAF
j_gene: TRBJ1-2; v_gene: TRBV4-1; CDR3aa: ASSQVEGTNYGYT
j_gene: TRBJ1-6; v_gene: TRBV5-1; CDR3aa: ASSGGTGGNSPLH
j_gene: TRBJ1-2; v_gene: TRBV30; CDR3aa: AWSVGGGPGYGYT